Listed below are T cell receptor beta chains from one sample, sequenced in a study of shared clonotypes between healthy human individuals. Sequencing was performed with immunoSEQ multiplex PCR; in TCRdb, only in-frame clones are kept and a portion is missing. This repertoire shows 180,000 or so clones, 90% to 95% found once; its top ten account for around 0.067%. The specimen was naive CD4+ T cells sorted from blood. These receptors were obtained from a woman under 40 in good health. CDR3s include the opening cysteine and the closing phenylalanine or tryptophan. The D gene is left open where the match is weak. Clone size is not always given. Where it is, it says once, few, many or a class for expanded clones.

size: .; V: TRBV7-9; J: TRBJ2-4; D: .; DNA: TGTGCCCATTCCGGGGTTGAAAACATTCAGTACTTC; CDR3: CAHSGVENIQYF
size: .; V: TRBV27; J: TRBJ2-6; D: TRBD2; DNA: TGTGCCAGCAGTCTCTACACTAGCGTTGGGGCCAACGTCCTGACTTTC; CDR3: CASSLYTSVGANVLTF
size: .; V: TRBV2; J: TRBJ1-1; D: .; DNA: TGTGCCAGCAGTGATTCGGCGTCAGCTTTCTTT; CDR3: CASSDSASAFF
size: .; V: TRBV5-1; J: TRBJ1-2; D: TRBD1; DNA: TGCGCCAGCAGCTTCCTATCGGAGGGGGCAATCGGCTACACCTTC; CDR3: CASSFLSEGAIGYTF
size: .; V: TRBV6-5; J: TRBJ1-5; D: .; DNA: TGTGCCAGCAGAACAAGGGCCTATAGCAATCAGCCCCAGCATTTT; CDR3: CASRTRAYSNQPQHF
size: .; V: TRBV28; J: TRBJ1-1; D: TRBD1; DNA: TGTGCCAGCGGGTCGGGACAGGGGGTCACTGAAGCTTTCTTT; CDR3: CASGSGQGVTEAFF
size: .; V: TRBV7-9; J: TRBJ2-6; D: TRBD1; DNA: TGTGCCAGCAGCTCACCGACGGGACAGGGAACTGGGGCCAACGTCCTGACTTTC; CDR3: CASSSPTGQGTGANVLTF
size: .; V: TRBV28; J: TRBJ2-7; D: .; DNA: TGTGCCAGCAGGCAAGCTTCGGGATTATACGAGCAGTACTTC; CDR3: CASRQASGLYEQYF
size: .; V: TRBV28; J: TRBJ2-5; D: TRBD1; DNA: TGTGCCAGCACACCGGGACAGGCTCAAGAGACCCAGTACTTC; CDR3: CASTPGQAQETQYF
size: .; V: TRBV5-1; J: TRBJ1-3; D: TRBD1; DNA: TGCGCCAGCAGCGACGGACAGGATGTCTCTGGAAACACCATATATTTT; CDR3: CASSDGQDVSGNTIYF
size: once; V: TRBV19; J: TRBJ1-1; D: .; DNA: TGTGCCAGTAGTATAGTTGGGCAGATGAACACTGAAGCTTTCTTT; CDR3: CASSIVGQMNTEAFF
size: .; V: TRBV7-6; J: TRBJ2-3; D: .; DNA: TGTGCCAGCAGCTTAAGGTCAGATACGCAGTATTTT; CDR3: CASSLRSDTQYF
size: .; V: TRBV6-4; J: TRBJ2-7; D: .; DNA: TGTGCCAGGGGGCGCAGCTCCTACGAGCAGTACTTC; CDR3: CARGRSSYEQYF
size: .; V: TRBV9; J: TRBJ1-3; D: .; DNA: TGTGCCAGCAGCGTAGTGACGAAGACCGCCTCGCGGGAAACTGGAAACACCATATATTTT; CDR3: CASSVVTKTASRETGNTIYF
size: .; V: TRBV5-6; J: TRBJ2-2; D: TRBD2; DNA: TGTGCCAGCAGCTTATTGGCGGGACTAGCGTGGGACACCGGGGAGCTGTTTTTT; CDR3: CASSLLAGLAWDTGELFF
size: .; V: TRBV28; J: TRBJ1-4; D: .; DNA: TGTGCCAGCAACCGACAGATCAATGAAAAACTGTTTTTT; CDR3: CASNRQINEKLFF
size: .; V: TRBV28; J: TRBJ1-1; D: .; DNA: TGTGCCAGCAGTTTGGGTCAGGGGACGGCTTTCTTT; CDR3: CASSLGQGTAFF
size: .; V: TRBV7-2; J: TRBJ2-3; D: .; DNA: TGTGCCAGCAGCTTAGAGAGATGGCGGGCTAGCACAGATACGCAGTATTTT; CDR3: CASSLERWRASTDTQYF
size: .; V: TRBV5-1; J: TRBJ2-7; D: .; DNA: TGCGCCAGCAGCTTTCAGATCTCACAAACCTACGAGCAGTACTTC; CDR3: CASSFQISQTYEQYF
size: once; V: TRBV18; J: TRBJ1-2; D: TRBD1; DNA: TGTGCCAGCGAACAGGGGGCGAGAGGCTACACCTTC; CDR3: CASEQGARGYTF
size: once; V: TRBV19; J: TRBJ2-7; D: .; DNA: TGTGCCAGTAGCCTGAGGGGTAGGAATACTATCAACGAGCAGTACTTC; CDR3: CASSLRGRNTINEQYF
size: .; V: TRBV7-2; J: TRBJ1-4; D: TRBD1; DNA: TGTGCCAGCAGCCGAAAATCAGGGGGCCGAGAAAAACTGTTTTTT; CDR3: CASSRKSGGREKLFF
size: .; V: TRBV14; J: TRBJ2-7; D: .; DNA: TGTGCCAGCGGCGGGACCTTCTACGAGCAGTACTTC; CDR3: CASGGTFYEQYF
size: once; V: TRBV28; J: TRBJ1-2; D: TRBD1; DNA: TGTGCCAGCAGTTTTAGTCCGGGACAGGGAGGCGGCTACACCTTC; CDR3: CASSFSPGQGGGYTF
size: .; V: TRBV29-1; J: TRBJ2-7; D: TRBD2; DNA: TGCAGCGTCAGGACTAGCGGGGGATACGAGCAGTACTTC; CDR3: CSVRTSGGYEQYF
size: .; V: TRBV2; J: TRBJ2-7; D: .; DNA: TGTGCCAGCAGTGTACAGGGTCTAAACGAGCAGTACTTC; CDR3: CASSVQGLNEQYF
size: .; V: TRBV2; J: TRBJ2-1; D: .; DNA: TGTGCCAGCAGGTCAATAGCGGCCCAATACAATGAGCAGTTCTTC; CDR3: CASRSIAAQYNEQFF
size: .; V: TRBV5-6; J: TRBJ1-1; D: .; DNA: TGTGCCAGCAGCTTGGTTCGTGGGAGGGCGGCTGAAGCTTTCTTT; CDR3: CASSLVRGRAAEAFF
size: .; V: TRBV2; J: TRBJ1-5; D: .; DNA: TGTGCCAGCAGGGGAGGACACCCGGAGCCCCAGCATTTT; CDR3: CASRGGHPEPQHF
size: .; V: TRBV28; J: TRBJ1-5; D: TRBD1; DNA: TGTGCCAGCAATGGACAGGATTATAGCAATCAGCCCCAGCATTTT; CDR3: CASNGQDYSNQPQHF
size: .; V: TRBV7-8; J: TRBJ2-7; D: TRBD1; DNA: TGTGCCAGCAGCTTCCGACAGGGCCTATCCTACGAGCAGTACTTC; CDR3: CASSFRQGLSYEQYF
size: once; V: TRBV12-1; J: TRBJ2-6; D: .; DNA: TGTGCCAGCAGCAACTATTCTGTAGGACAAAGTCGGGCCAACGTCCTGACTTTC; CDR3: CASSNYSVGQSRANVLTF
size: .; V: TRBV28; J: TRBJ1-1; D: .; DNA: TGTGCCAGCATGGAAGGACTGAACACTGAAGCTTTCTTT; CDR3: CASMEGLNTEAFF
size: .; V: TRBV6-5; J: TRBJ2-1; D: .; DNA: TGTGCCAGCAGGCCCTCCGGCGTGCAGTTCTTC; CDR3: CASRPSGVQFF
size: .; V: TRBV7-9; J: TRBJ2-7; D: TRBD2; DNA: TGTGCCAGCAGCCCCGGGACTAGCGGGAGCGACGAGCAGTACTTC; CDR3: CASSPGTSGSDEQYF
size: .; V: TRBV28; J: TRBJ2-7; D: TRBD2; DNA: TGTGCCAGCAGTTCGGGACTAGCGCCCACCCCGCACGAGCAGTACTTC; CDR3: CASSSGLAPTPHEQYF
size: .; V: TRBV7-8; J: TRBJ2-3; D: TRBD1; DNA: TGTGCCAGCAGCCGGGGACAGCCAAACACAGATACGCAGTATTTT; CDR3: CASSRGQPNTDTQYF
size: .; V: TRBV10-3; J: TRBJ2-2; D: .; DNA: TGTGCCATCGCAGGACAGTCGAACACCGGGGAGCTGTTTTTT; CDR3: CAIAGQSNTGELFF
size: .; V: TRBV5-1; J: TRBJ1-2; D: .; DNA: TGCGCCAGCAGCTTGGCCAACGGAGTCTATGGCTACACCTTC; CDR3: CASSLANGVYGYTF
size: .; V: TRBV28; J: TRBJ1-4; D: .; DNA: TGTGCCAGCACCACTAATGAAAAACTGTTTTTT; CDR3: CASTTNEKLFF
size: .; V: TRBV5-1; J: TRBJ2-2; D: .; DNA: TGCGCCAGCAGCTTAGGGAACGGGGAGCTGTTTTTT; CDR3: CASSLGNGELFF
size: .; V: TRBV9; J: TRBJ2-1; D: TRBD2; DNA: TGTGCCAGCAGCGTGGGACTAGCGGAGTTGGGATCCAATGAGCAGTTCTTC; CDR3: CASSVGLAELGSNEQFF
size: .; V: TRBV4-1; J: TRBJ2-5; D: .; DNA: TGCGCCAGCAGCCGATGGCTACAAGAGACCCAGTACTTC; CDR3: CASSRWLQETQYF
size: .; V: TRBV5-1; J: TRBJ1-1; D: TRBD1; DNA: TGCGCCAGCAGCACCCAGGGGGGCCCGGGGATAATGAACACTGAAGCTTTCTTT; CDR3: CASSTQGGPGIMNTEAFF
size: .; V: TRBV29-1; J: TRBJ2-3; D: .; DNA: TGCAGCGGGACGGGAGATTTAGATACGCAGTATTTT; CDR3: CSGTGDLDTQYF
size: few; V: TRBV5-1; J: TRBJ1-1; D: .; DNA: TGCGCCAGCAGGAATAGTTGGACTGAAGCTTTCTTT; CDR3: CASRNSWTEAFF
size: .; V: TRBV18; J: TRBJ1-2; D: TRBD1; DNA: TGTGCCAGCTCACTGGAACAGGGGATTGGCTATGGCTACACCTTC; CDR3: CASSLEQGIGYGYTF
size: .; V: TRBV29-1; J: TRBJ2-1; D: TRBD2; DNA: TGCAGCGTCCTGGGACTAGCGGAATCCTACAATGAGCAGTTCTTC; CDR3: CSVLGLAESYNEQFF
size: .; V: TRBV5-6; J: TRBJ2-7; D: .; DNA: TGTGCCAGCAGCTTGGCCCAATTGGACAGCTTCTACGAGCAGTACTTC; CDR3: CASSLAQLDSFYEQYF
size: .; V: TRBV11-2; J: TRBJ2-1; D: .; DNA: TGTGCCAGCGCCCAACGGGCCTACCCTAGCGCATACAATGAGCAGTTCTTC; CDR3: CASAQRAYPSAYNEQFF
size: once; V: TRBV6-5; J: TRBJ2-1; D: .; DNA: TGTGCCAGCATTAACGGAGGGGCCTACAATGAGCAGTTCTTC; CDR3: CASINGGAYNEQFF
size: .; V: TRBV7-5; J: TRBJ2-1; D: .; DNA: TGTGTCAGAAGCTTAGCGCAGAGGGCGGGAGGTTTTGGTCGTATCAATGAGCAGTTCTTC; CDR3: CVRSLAQRAGGFGRINEQFF
size: .; V: TRBV6-6; J: TRBJ2-7; D: .; DNA: TGTGCCAGCAGTCCGGCCCCAGGGCGGAACGAGCAGTACTTC; CDR3: CASSPAPGRNEQYF
size: few; V: TRBV10-3; J: TRBJ2-7; D: .; DNA: TGTGCCACGGGGACGGAAGTTTCCTACGAGCAGTACTTC; CDR3: CATGTEVSYEQYF
size: .; V: TRBV4-1; J: TRBJ2-1; D: TRBD2; DNA: TGCGCCAGCAGCCAAGATAGCCAGGGAGGGTACAATGAGCAGTTCTTC; CDR3: CASSQDSQGGYNEQFF